This entry features one TCR beta chain sequence. The antigen remains unidentified. Per the germline V gene, CDR1 is MNHEY and CDR2 is SVGAGI. V was clipped by 0 bases and J by 13 bases, with 12 bases between them. The CDR3 consists of 13 residues. By way of CD45RO/CCR7/CD25/CD127/CD95/CD27, the CD4+ regulatory, stem cell-like memory, central memory and naive cells were sorted. Every sorted population was more than 95% pure. Every isolated RNA sample was fully reverse transcribed, so sequencing captured expressed TCRB transcripts. Profiling relied on immunoSEQ multiplex PCR, and the TCRdb table lists in-frame clones only, not all of them. The data show roughly 340,000 clones, 10% to 15% seen once. The sample originates from a study of beta chain features in type 1 diabetes. Regarding the study as a whole: More deletions and fewer insertions at VDJ junctions were found in patients with type 1 diabetes. A moderate, significant TCRB CDR3 shortening appeared in type 1 diabetes across four CD4+ subsets. Across patients, naive, central memory and Treg TCRB repertoires exhibited apparently greater similarity than was observed across healthy donors.

The chain is built from TRBV6-5 and TRBJ2-2; possible D gene TRBD2, 6 bases. The sequence came from a woman aged 18-29 years with type 1 diabetes. Sequencing was done on a sample of naive CD4+ T cells from blood. CDR3 in DNA: TGTGCCAGCAGTTACTCGCCGGCGGGATCGCTGTTTTTT. As protein: CASSYSPAGSLFF.